These T cell receptor beta chains were read from a single sample in a study of T cell repertoires in cytomegalovirus infection. TCRdb reanalysed the reads using MiXCR and keeps one entry per CDR3 protein. Here the sample spans more than 400,000 distinct CDR3 sequences, more than 25% being singletons. The sample was PBMCs. The receptor set was obtained from a human donor in good health (CMV status not recorded). Some clones in this sample may be carry-over from other donors' samples. The conserved cysteine and the conserved F or W are not part of the CDR3 here.

J: TRBJ1-6
V: TRBV7-3
length: 15
CDR3: ASSLTGTEGYNSPLH

J: TRBJ2-2
V: TRBV7-2
length: 12
CDR3: ASRGGGVTGELF

J: TRBJ2-1
V: TRBV4-3
length: 14
CDR3: ASSHHVVAWHLEQF

J: TRBJ2-1
V: TRBV10-2
length: 12
CDR3: ASSEARVRNEQF

J: TRBJ2-5
V: TRBV7-2
length: 15
CDR3: ASSSRLAGAGLETQY

J: TRBJ2-7
V: TRBV15
length: 12
CDR3: ATSAGTGRYEQY

J: TRBJ2-2
V: TRBV7-9
length: 13
CDR3: ASSNRQLNTGELF

J: TRBJ2-1
V: TRBV5-1
length: 15
CDR3: ASSSTLAGGSYNEQF

J: TRBJ1-2
V: TRBV2
length: 10
CDR3: ASSERGSGYT

J: TRBJ1-1
V: TRBV19
length: 13
CDR3: ASSIDGTANTEAF

J: TRBJ2-7
V: TRBV20-1
length: 9
CDR3: SQGSHYEQY

J: TRBJ1-4
V: TRBV7-9
length: 12
CDR3: ASSLGRGSEKLF

J: TRBJ2-5
V: TRBV12-3/TRBV12-4
length: 11
CDR3: ASSGRGRETQY

J: TRBJ1-4
V: TRBV27
length: 16
CDR3: ASSLYRESLATNEKLF

J: TRBJ1-2
V: TRBV6-5
length: 11
CDR3: ASSENRGRGYT

J: TRBJ2-3
V: TRBV19
length: 14
CDR3: ASSIVTSGRSDTQY

J: TRBJ1-3
V: TRBV2
length: 13
CDR3: ASSPGQRSGNTIY

J: TRBJ1-5
V: TRBV2
length: 13
CDR3: ASSVEGLSNQPQH

J: TRBJ2-1
V: TRBV12-3/TRBV12-4
length: 14
CDR3: ASSFSAASGRAEQF

J: TRBJ2-5
V: TRBV28
length: 11
CDR3: ASSLFVDETQY

J: TRBJ2-3
V: TRBV4-1
length: 15
CDR3: ASSQDIAGGVKDTQY

J: TRBJ2-5
V: TRBV7-8
length: 14
CDR3: ASSFQGQSSRETQY

J: TRBJ1-2
V: TRBV25-1
length: 11
CDR3: ASSESTEVGYT

J: TRBJ2-3
V: TRBV7-2
length: 11
CDR3: ASSGGATDTQY

J: TRBJ2-1
V: TRBV12-3/TRBV12-4
length: 15
CDR3: ASSSSGAGLASSEQF

J: TRBJ1-2
V: TRBV7-2
length: 14
CDR3: ASSLAGGTGNYGYT

J: TRBJ2-7
V: TRBV7-9
length: 12
CDR3: ASSLTSGVHEQY

J: TRBJ1-2
V: TRBV28
length: 12
CDR3: ASSSGPRDYGYT

J: TRBJ2-1
V: TRBV29-1
length: 12
CDR3: SVTGTSSYNEQF

J: TRBJ2-3
V: TRBV7-2
length: 13
CDR3: ASSPAVTRRDTQY

J: TRBJ2-1
V: TRBV7-4
length: 14
CDR3: ASSLSPSGIYNEQF

J: TRBJ2-1
V: TRBV20-1
length: 11
CDR3: SVLADGVNEQF

J: TRBJ2-1
V: TRBV19
length: 11
CDR3: ASSIRVTGEQF

J: TRBJ2-1
V: TRBV19
length: 15
CDR3: ASSIALAGGSYNEQF

J: TRBJ2-3
V: TRBV5-5
length: 13
CDR3: ASSSSGASTDTQY

J: TRBJ2-5
V: TRBV6-2/TRBV6-3
length: 15
CDR3: ASSYRLAGGTQETQY

J: TRBJ2-1
V: TRBV2
length: 13
CDR3: ASSASGRTYNEQF

J: TRBJ2-1
V: TRBV15
length: 12
CDR3: ATSTIQDNNEQF

J: TRBJ2-1
V: TRBV11-2
length: 13
CDR3: AILPGLAGASEQF

J: TRBJ2-2
V: TRBV2
length: 14
CDR3: ASSEQGQMNTGELF

J: TRBJ2-1
V: TRBV7-4
length: 13
CDR3: ASSFSGSARNEQF

J: TRBJ2-1
V: TRBV24-1
length: 14
CDR3: ATSDFGQGANNEQF

J: TRBJ1-4
V: TRBV7-6
length: 12
CDR3: ASSRDRVNEKLF

J: TRBJ2-7
V: TRBV7-8
length: 12
CDR3: ASSFNWAASEQY

J: TRBJ1-4
V: TRBV5-8
length: 13
CDR3: ASSATGRRNEKLF

J: TRBJ2-1
V: TRBV28
length: 11
CDR3: ASSYKTYNEQF

J: TRBJ1-1
V: TRBV7-3
length: 13
CDR3: ASSSVAGLNTEAF

J: TRBJ1-1
V: TRBV4-1
length: 13
CDR3: ASSHGGGGDTEAF

J: TRBJ1-2
V: TRBV11-3
length: 14
CDR3: ASSLGVEASNYGYT

J: TRBJ2-1
V: TRBV7-9
length: 11
CDR3: ASSSRRYNEQF